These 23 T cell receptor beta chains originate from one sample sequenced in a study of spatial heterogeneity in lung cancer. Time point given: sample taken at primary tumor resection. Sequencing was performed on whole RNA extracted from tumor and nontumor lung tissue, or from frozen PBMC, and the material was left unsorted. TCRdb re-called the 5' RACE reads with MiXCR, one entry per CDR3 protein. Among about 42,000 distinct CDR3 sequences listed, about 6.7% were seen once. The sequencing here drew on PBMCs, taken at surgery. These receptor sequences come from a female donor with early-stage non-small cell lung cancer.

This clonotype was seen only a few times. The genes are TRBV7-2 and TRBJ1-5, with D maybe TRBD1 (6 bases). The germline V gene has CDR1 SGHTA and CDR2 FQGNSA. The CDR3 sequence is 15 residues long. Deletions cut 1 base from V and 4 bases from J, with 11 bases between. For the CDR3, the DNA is TGTGCCAGCAGCTTAGAGGACAGCGGGAATCAGCCCCAGCATTTT. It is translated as CASSLEDSGNQPQHF.

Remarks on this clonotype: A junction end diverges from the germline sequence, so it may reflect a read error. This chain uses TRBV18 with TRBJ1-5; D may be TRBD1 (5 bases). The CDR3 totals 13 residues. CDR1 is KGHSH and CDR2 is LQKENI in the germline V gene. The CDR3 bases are TGTGGCAGCTCACAGCGGGACCCCTGGTCCCAGCATTTT. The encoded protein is CGSSQRDPWSQHF.

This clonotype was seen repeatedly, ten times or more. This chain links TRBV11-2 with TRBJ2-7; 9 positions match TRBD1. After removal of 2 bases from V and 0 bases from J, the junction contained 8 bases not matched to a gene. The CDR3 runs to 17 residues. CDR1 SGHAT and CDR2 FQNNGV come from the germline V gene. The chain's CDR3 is CASSLFRGDRASYEQYF. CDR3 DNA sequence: TGTGCCAGCAGCTTATTTAGGGGGGACAGGGCCTCCTACGAGCAGTACTTC.

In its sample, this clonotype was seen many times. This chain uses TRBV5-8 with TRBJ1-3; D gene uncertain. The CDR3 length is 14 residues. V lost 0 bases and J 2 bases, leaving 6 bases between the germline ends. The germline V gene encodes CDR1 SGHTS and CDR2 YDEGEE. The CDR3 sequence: CASSLAGAGNTIYF. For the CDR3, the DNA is TGTGCCAGCAGCTTGGCCGGTGCTGGAAACACCATATATTTT.

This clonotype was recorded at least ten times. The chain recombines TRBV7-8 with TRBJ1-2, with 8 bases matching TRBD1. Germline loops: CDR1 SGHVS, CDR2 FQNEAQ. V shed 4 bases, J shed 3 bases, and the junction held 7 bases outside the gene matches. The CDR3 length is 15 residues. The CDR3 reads CASSSLGQGDYGYTF. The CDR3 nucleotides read TGTGCCAGCAGCTCTCTAGGACAGGGAGACTATGGCTACACCTTC.

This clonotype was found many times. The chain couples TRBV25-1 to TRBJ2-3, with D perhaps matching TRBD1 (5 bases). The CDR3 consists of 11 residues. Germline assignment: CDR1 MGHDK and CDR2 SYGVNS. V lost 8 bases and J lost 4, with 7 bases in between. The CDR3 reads CASYRSDTQYF. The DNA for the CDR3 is TGTGCCAGCTACAGGTCAGATACGCAGTATTTT.

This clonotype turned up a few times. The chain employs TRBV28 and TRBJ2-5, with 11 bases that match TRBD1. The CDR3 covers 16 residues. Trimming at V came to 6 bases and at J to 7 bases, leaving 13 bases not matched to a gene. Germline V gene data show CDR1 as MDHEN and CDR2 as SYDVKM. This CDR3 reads CASSTAGTGGSGTQYF. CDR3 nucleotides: TGTGCCAGCAGCACCGCTGGGACAGGGGGATCGGGGACCCAGTACTTC.

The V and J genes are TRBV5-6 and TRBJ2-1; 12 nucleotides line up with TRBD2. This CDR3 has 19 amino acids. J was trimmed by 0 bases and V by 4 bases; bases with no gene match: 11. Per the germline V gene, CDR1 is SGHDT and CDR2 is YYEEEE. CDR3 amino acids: CASSPTLLAGGTSYNEQFF. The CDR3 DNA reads TGTGCCAGCAGCCCGACGTTACTAGCGGGGGGCACCTCCTACAATGAGCAGTTCTTC.

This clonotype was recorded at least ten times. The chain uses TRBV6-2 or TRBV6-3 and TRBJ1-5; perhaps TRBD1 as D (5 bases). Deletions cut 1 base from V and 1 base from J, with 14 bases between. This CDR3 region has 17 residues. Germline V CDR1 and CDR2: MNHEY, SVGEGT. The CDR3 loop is CASSYLLKGFSNQPQHF. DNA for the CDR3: TGTGCCAGCAGTTACTTACTAAAGGGGTTCAGCAATCAGCCCCAGCATTTT.

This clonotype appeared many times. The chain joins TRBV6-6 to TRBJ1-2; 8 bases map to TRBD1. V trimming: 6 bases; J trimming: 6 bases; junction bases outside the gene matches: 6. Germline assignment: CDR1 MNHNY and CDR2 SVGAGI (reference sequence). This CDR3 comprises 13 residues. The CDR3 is CASRTGTGHGYTF. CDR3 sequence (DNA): TGTGCCAGCAGAACCGGGACAGGTCATGGCTACACCTTC.

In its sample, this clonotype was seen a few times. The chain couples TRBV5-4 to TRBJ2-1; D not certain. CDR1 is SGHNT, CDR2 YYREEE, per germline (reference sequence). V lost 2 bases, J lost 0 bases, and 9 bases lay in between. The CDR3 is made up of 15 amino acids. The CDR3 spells CASSLPDPSYNEQFF. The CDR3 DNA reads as TGTGCCAGCAGCTTACCCGACCCCTCCTACAATGAGCAGTTCTTC.

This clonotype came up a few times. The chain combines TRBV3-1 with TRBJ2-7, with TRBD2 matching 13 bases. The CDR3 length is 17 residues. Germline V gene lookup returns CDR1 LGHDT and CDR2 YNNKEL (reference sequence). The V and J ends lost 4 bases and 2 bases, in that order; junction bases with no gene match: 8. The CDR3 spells CASSPRPGLAGTYEQYF. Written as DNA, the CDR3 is TGTGCCAGCAGCCCCAGGCCGGGACTAGCGGGGACCTACGAGCAGTACTTC.

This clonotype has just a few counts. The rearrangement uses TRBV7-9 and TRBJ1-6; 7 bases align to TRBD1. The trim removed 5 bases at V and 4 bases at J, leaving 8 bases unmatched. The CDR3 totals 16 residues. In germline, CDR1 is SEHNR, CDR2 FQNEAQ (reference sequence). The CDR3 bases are TGTGCCAGCAGCCGAGGGACAGACAGATATAATTCACCCCTCCACTTT. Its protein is CASSRGTDRYNSPLHF.

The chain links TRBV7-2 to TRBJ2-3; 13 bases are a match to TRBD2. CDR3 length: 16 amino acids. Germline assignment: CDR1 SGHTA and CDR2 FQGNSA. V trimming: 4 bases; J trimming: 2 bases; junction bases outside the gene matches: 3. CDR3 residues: CASSYTSGGATDTQYF. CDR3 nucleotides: TGTGCCAGCAGCTACACTAGCGGGGGGGCCACAGATACGCAGTATTTT.

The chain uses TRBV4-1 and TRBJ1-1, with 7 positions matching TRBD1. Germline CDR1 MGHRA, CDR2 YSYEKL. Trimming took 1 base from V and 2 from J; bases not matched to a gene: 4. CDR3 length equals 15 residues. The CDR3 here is CASSQADRINTEAFF. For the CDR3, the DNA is TGCGCCAGCAGCCAAGCGGACAGGATAAACACTGAAGCTTTCTTT.

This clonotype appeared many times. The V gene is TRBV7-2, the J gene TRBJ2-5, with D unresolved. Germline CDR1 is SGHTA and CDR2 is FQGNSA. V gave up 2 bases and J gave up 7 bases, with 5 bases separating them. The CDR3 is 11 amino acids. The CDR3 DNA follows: TGTGCCAGCAGCTTAATCCGGACCCAGTACTTC. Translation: CASSLIRTQYF.

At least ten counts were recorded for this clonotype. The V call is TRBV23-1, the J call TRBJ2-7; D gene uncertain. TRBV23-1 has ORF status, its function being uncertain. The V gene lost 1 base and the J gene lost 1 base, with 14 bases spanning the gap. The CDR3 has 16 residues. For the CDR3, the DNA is TGCGCCAGCAGTCAATACTGTGACGACGGATCCTACGAGCAGTACTTC. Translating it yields CASSQYCDDGSYEQYF.

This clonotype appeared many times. The CDR3 sequence is CASSLVSAGNTIYF. As DNA, the CDR3 is TGTGCCAGCAGCTTAGTGTCAGCTGGAAACACCATATATTTT. This chain links TRBV7-8 with TRBJ1-3, with D uncertain. The CDR3 is 14 amino acids. CDR1 is SGHVS and CDR2 is FQNEAQ in the germline V gene. The ends were cut back, 1 base at V and 2 bases at J, with 6 bases in the middle.

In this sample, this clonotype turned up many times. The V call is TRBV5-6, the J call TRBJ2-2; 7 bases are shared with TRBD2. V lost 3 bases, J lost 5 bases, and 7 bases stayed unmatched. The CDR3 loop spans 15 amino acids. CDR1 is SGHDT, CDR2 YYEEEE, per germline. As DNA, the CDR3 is TGTGCCAGCAGCTCCATCGGGGGGTTTACCGGGGAGCTGTTTTTT. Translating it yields CASSSIGGFTGELFF.

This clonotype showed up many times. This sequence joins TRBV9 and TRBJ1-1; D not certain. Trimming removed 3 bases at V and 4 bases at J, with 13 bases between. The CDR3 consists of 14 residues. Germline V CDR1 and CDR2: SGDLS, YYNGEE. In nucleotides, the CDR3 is TGTGCCAGCAGCGGCAGTTTGGGCGGCACTGAAGCTTTCTTT. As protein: CASSGSLGGTEAFF.

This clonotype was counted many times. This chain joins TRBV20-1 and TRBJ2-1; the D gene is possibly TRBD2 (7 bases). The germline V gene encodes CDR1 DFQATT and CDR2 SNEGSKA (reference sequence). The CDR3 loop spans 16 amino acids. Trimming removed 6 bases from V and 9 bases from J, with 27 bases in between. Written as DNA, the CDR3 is TGCAGTGCAGACGACACTCCGGGGAGGAGGGGGGGTGAGCAGTTCTTC. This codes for CSADDTPGRRGGEQFF.

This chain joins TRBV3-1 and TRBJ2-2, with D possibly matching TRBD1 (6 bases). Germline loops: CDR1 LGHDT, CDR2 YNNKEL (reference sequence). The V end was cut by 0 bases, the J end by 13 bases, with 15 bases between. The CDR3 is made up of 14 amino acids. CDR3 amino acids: CASSQDLGAERLFF. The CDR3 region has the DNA TGTGCCAGCAGCCAAGATCTGGGGGCCGAGCGGCTGTTTTTT.

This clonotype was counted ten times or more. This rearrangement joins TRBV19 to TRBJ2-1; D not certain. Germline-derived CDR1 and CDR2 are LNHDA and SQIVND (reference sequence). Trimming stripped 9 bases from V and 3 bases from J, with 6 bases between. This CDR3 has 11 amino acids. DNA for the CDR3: TGTGCCAGGATTGACTACAATGAGCAGTTCTTC. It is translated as CARIDYNEQFF.